The 18 T cell receptor beta chains below come from one sample, sequenced in a study of T cell responses to AZD1222 COVID-19 vaccine. Using immunoSEQ multiplex PCR, the repertoire was profiled, and TCRdb retains in-frame clones only, with some absent. The sample lists some 130,000 clones, roughly 91% occurring once. The sequences come from peripheral blood, collected 28 days after the second AZD1222 dose. The source of these receptors is an adult who received the AZD1222 COVID-19 vaccine.

The rearrangement uses TRBV7-9 and TRBJ1-3; D is unresolved. The CDR3 is 13 residues long. Germline loops: CDR1 SEHNR, CDR2 FQNEAQ (reference sequence). V was cut by 1 base and J by 5 bases, with 6 bases left in between. Here the CDR3 DNA reads TGTGCCAGCAGCTTAGGGGATAGAAACACCATATATTTT. This gives the protein CASSLGDRNTIYF.

This chain uses TRBV7-2 with TRBJ2-7; a possible D gene is TRBD1 (6 bases). Germline CDR1 is SGHTA and CDR2 is FQGNSA. The CDR3 covers 14 residues. Trimming stripped 7 bases from V and 5 bases from J, with 18 bases between. Here the CDR3 reads CASNLQGQRDEQYF. DNA of the CDR3: TGTGCCAGCAACCTACAGGGTCAACGGGACGAGCAGTACTTC.

The V and J genes are TRBV5-1 and TRBJ1-5; 8 bases fit TRBD1. This CDR3 is built from 14 residues. Germline assignment: CDR1 SGHRS and CDR2 YFSETQ. Trimming cost V 4 bases and J 4 bases; bases outside gene matches: 4. The CDR3 DNA is TGCGCCAGCAGCCTGGGACAGGTGAATCAGCCCCAGCATTTT. This translates into CASSLGQVNQPQHF.

The sample holds one count of this clone. This chain connects TRBV2 to TRBJ2-1; TRBD1 might be the D (5 bases). Germline CDR1 reads SNHLY; CDR2 reads FYNNEI. The CDR3 is 12 amino acids. Trimming took 3 bases from V and 6 from J, leaving 6 bases between them. In DNA, the CDR3 is TGTGCCAGCAGTGACCAGGGCAATGAGCAGTTCTTC. This gives the protein CASSDQGNEQFF.

The chain has TRBV7-8 and TRBJ1-2, with 7 bases identical to TRBD1. The CDR3 has 15 residues. Germline assignment: CDR1 SGHVS and CDR2 FQNEAQ. Trimming at V came to 4 bases and at J to 2 bases, leaving 7 bases not matched to a gene. The CDR3 is CASSSRDSENYGYTF. DNA for the CDR3: TGTGCCAGCAGCTCTCGGGACAGCGAGAACTATGGCTACACCTTC.

V and J are TRBV5-1 and TRBJ1-6, with D possibly TRBD1 on 5 matching bases. The CDR3 is made up of 15 amino acids. Germline V gene sequence: CDR1 SGHRS, CDR2 YFSETQ. The V end lost 1 base, the J end lost 6 bases, and 11 bases lay between the germline ends. Written as DNA, the CDR3 is TGCGCCAGCAGCTTGTCCCGACAGCCTAATTCACCCCTCCACTTT. The encoded protein is CASSLSRQPNSPLHF.

The CDR3 DNA sequence: TGTGCCAGCAGTGAAGGTGGACTTTTGGATACGCAGTATTTT. Translation: CASSEGGLLDTQYF. The V gene is TRBV2, the J gene TRBJ2-3; maybe TRBD2 (5 bases). With 1 base removed from V and 6 bases from J, the gap between germline ends came to 11 bases. This CDR3 is built from 14 residues. The germline gives CDR1 SNHLY, CDR2 FYNNEI.

This chain uses TRBV6-5 with TRBJ2-4; D call uncertain. V was cut by 0 bases and J by 0 bases, with 6 bases left in between. The CDR3 is 15 residues long. Germline loops: CDR1 MNHEY, CDR2 SVGAGI. For the CDR3, the DNA is TGTGCCAGCAGTTACTCGGGCAGAGCCAAAAACATTCAGTACTTC. Protein sequence: CASSYSGRAKNIQYF.

This chain links TRBV5-4 with TRBJ1-2; D unresolved. Germline CDR1 SGHNT, CDR2 YYREEE (reference sequence). The CDR3 covers 14 residues. V gave up 5 bases and J gave up 0 bases, with 11 bases separating them. CDR3 coding DNA: TGTGCCAGCAGGGCGGCTGGGGCTAACTATGGCTACACCTTC. It encodes CASRAAGANYGYTF.

CDR3 sequence: CSVPNLQGSYGYTF. CDR3 in DNA: TGCAGCGTTCCAAACCTACAGGGGAGCTATGGCTACACCTTC. This chain joins TRBV29-1 and TRBJ1-2, with 7 nucleotides matching TRBD1. The CDR3 sequence is 14 residues long. The V gene end was trimmed by 5 bases and the J gene end by 4 bases; junction bases not matched to a gene: 10. The germline gives CDR1 SQVTM, CDR2 ANQGSEA.

This chain links TRBV7-6 with TRBJ2-3; 10 nucleotides align to TRBD2. The CDR3 is made up of 15 amino acids. Germline CDR1 is SGHVS and CDR2 is FNYEAQ. J was trimmed by 2 bases and V by 4 bases; bases with no gene match: 3. This CDR3 is CASSYSGGHTDTQYF. The CDR3 DNA sequence: TGTGCCAGCAGCTATAGCGGGGGGCACACAGATACGCAGTATTTT.

This rearrangement joins TRBV24-1 to TRBJ2-5; TRBD1 matches at 9 bases. The germline gives CDR1 KGHDR, CDR2 SFDVKD. The junction had 4 bases not matched to a gene; V was cut back by 9 bases and J by 3 bases. This CDR3 region has 13 residues. The CDR3 is CATPWTGEETQYF. For the CDR3, the DNA is TGTGCCACCCCGTGGACAGGGGAAGAGACCCAGTACTTC.

The CDR3 sequence is CASSYSSGGQPQHF. CDR3 nucleotide sequence: TGTGCCAGCAGTTACTCGAGCGGGGGTCAGCCCCAGCATTTT. The rearrangement joins TRBV6-5 to TRBJ1-5; D may be TRBD1 (5 bases). Trimming took 0 bases from V and 6 from J, leaving 9 bases between them. Germline V gives CDR1 MNHEY, CDR2 SVGAGI. The CDR3 is 14 amino acids.

The genes are TRBV11-2 and TRBJ2-3, with a weak D call TRBD2 (5 bases). V gave up 0 bases and J gave up 4 bases, with 8 bases separating them. The CDR3 runs to 14 residues. Germline CDR1 and CDR2: SGHAT and FQNNGV. CDR3 DNA sequence: TGTGCCAGCAGCTTAGATAACGGGGCAGATACGCAGTATTTT. This gives the protein CASSLDNGADTQYF.

The chain joins TRBV29-1 to TRBJ1-1; TRBD1 agrees at 8 bases. The CDR3 is made up of 14 amino acids. Germline values: CDR1 SQVTM, CDR2 ANQGSEA. V lost 1 base and J lost 4; bases outside the gene matches: 5. The CDR3 coding sequence is TGCAGCGTTGAAGGCTTGACAGGGGCCACTGAAGCTTTCTTT. Its protein is CSVEGLTGATEAFF. The full variable domain, with the rest looked up from reference TRBV29-1 and TRBJ1-1, is SAVISQKPSRDICQRGTSLTIQCQVDSQVTMMFWYRQQPGQSLTLIATANQGSEATYESGFVIDKFPISRPNLTFSTLTVSNMSPEDSSIYLCSVEGLTGATEAFFGQGTRLTVV.

V and J are TRBV6-5 and TRBJ1-1, with D possibly being TRBD1 (6 bases). The CDR3 is made up of 15 amino acids. The V gene's germline CDR1 is MNHEY and CDR2 SVGAGI. V lost 2 bases, J lost 0 bases, and 10 bases lay in between. The CDR3 protein is CASSYVRTVNTEAFF. Written as DNA, the CDR3 is TGTGCCAGCAGTTACGTTAGGACAGTGAACACTGAAGCTTTCTTT.

The CDR3 DNA follows: TGTGCCAGCAGCCCCAGGACAGGGGGCCAGTATGGCTACACCTTC. This codes for CASSPRTGGQYGYTF. This rearrangement joins TRBV27 to TRBJ1-2, with 11 bases fitting TRBD1. J gave up 5 bases and V 6 bases, and 8 bases lay outside the gene matches. CDR1 is MNHEY, CDR2 SMNVEV, per germline (reference sequence). The CDR3 has 15 residues.

The chain carries TRBV27 and TRBJ2-3; D remains ambiguous. This CDR3 region has 12 residues. Trimming removed 8 bases at V and 5 bases at J, with 11 bases between. Germline V lookup: CDR1 MNHEY, CDR2 SMNVEV (reference sequence). The CDR3 here is CASGPSVDTQYF. The CDR3 bases are TGTGCCAGCGGACCAAGTGTAGATACGCAGTATTTT.